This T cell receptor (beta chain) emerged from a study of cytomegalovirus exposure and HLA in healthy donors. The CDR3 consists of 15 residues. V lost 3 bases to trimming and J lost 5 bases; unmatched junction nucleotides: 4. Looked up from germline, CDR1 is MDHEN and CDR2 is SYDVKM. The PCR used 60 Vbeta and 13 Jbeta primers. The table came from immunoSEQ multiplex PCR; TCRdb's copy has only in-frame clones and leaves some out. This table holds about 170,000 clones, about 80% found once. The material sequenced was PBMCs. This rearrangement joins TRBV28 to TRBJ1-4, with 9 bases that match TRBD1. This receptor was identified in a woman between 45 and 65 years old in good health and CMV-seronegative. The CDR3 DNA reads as TGTGCCAGCAGTTTGACGACAGGGGGAAATGAAAAACTGTTTTTT. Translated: CASSLTTGGNEKLFF. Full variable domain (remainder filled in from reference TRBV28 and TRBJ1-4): DVKVTQSSRYLVKRTGEKVFLECVQDMDHENMFWYRQDPGLGLRLIYFSYDVKMKEKGDIPEGYSVSREKKERFSLILESASTNQTSMYLCASSLTTGGNEKLFFGSGTQLSVL.